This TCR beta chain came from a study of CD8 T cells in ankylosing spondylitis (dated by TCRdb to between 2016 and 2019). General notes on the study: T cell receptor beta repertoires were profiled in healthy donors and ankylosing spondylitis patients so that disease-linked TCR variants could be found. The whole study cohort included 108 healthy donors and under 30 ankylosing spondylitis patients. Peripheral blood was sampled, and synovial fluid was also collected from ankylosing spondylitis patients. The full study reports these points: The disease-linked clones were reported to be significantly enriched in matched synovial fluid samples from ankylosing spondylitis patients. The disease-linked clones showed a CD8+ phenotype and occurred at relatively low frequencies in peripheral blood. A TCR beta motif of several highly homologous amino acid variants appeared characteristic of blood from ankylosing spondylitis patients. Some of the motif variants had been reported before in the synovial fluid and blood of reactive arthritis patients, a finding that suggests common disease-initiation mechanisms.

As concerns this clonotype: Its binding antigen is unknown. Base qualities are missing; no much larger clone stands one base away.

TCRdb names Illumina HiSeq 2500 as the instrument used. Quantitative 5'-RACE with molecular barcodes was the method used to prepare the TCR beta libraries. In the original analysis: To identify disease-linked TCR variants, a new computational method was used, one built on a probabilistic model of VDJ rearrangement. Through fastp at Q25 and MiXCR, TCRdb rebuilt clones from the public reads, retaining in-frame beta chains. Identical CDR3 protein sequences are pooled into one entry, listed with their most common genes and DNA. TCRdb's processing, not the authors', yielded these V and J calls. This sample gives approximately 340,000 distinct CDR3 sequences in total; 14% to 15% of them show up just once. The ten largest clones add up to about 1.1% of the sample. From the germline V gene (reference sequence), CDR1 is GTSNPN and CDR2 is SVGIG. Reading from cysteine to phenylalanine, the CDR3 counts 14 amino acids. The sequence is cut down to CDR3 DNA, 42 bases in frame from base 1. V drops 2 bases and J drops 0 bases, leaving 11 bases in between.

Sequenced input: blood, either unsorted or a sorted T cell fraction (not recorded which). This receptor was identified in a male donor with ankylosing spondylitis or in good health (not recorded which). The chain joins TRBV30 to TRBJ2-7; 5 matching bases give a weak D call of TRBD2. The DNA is TGTGCCTGGAGTCCCGGACTCGTCTCCTACGAGCAGTACTTC. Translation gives CAWSPGLVSYEQYF.